This T cell receptor beta chain was documented in a study of CXCR3-negative and CXCR3-positive naive CD8 T cells. UMI-labeled 5' RACE yielded the TRB cDNA libraries. No DNA is given; TCRdb re-called the 5' RACE reads and lists each CDR3 protein once. The repertoire table contains 40,000 to 45,000 distinct CDR3 sequences. All CD8+ T cell subsets were sorted in triplicate at hundreds of thousands of cells each. Study results and caveats: Both naive subsets showed comparably high diversity, and memory CD8+ cells showed much lower diversity. TCR strength was inferred from TRB CDR3 properties, while surface CD5 was comparable between naive subsets.

Of note for this clonotype: The target antigen is unknown.

Per the germline V gene, CDR1 is LGHNA and CDR2 is YSLEER. This CDR3 comprises 16 residues. The sequence derives from a human donor in good health. Some clones in this sample may be carry-over from other donors' samples. Sequencing was performed on naive CXCR3- CD8+ T cells from blood. The subset denotes: CD45RO-CCR7+CD27+CD95- naive CD8+ T cells lacking CXCR3 (TNR3-). This sequence joins TRBV4-3 and TRBJ2-1. The CDR3 sequence is CASSQDSLTAYNEQFF.